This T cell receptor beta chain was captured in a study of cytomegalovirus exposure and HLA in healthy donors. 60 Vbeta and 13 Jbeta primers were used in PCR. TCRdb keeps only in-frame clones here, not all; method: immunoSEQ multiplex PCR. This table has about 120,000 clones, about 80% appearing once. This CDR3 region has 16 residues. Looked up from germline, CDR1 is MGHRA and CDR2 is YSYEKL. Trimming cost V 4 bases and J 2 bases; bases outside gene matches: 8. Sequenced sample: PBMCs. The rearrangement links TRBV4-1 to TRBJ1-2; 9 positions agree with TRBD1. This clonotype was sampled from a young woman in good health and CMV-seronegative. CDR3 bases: TGCGCCAGCAGCCGAGGGACAGGGTATAGGAACTATGGCTACACCTTC. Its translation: CASSRGTGYRNYGYTF.